Listed below are T cell receptor beta chains from one sample, sequenced in a study of identical twins. One entry per CDR3 protein results from TCRdb running MiXCR on the 5' RACE reads. The sample includes 450,000 to 600,000 distinct CDR3 sequences, 20% to 25% of them seen just once. These data were also reused for a study on yellow fever vaccine responses in identical twins.

The sample consisted of CD4+ T cells sorted from blood. All receptors derive from a woman younger than 35 in good health. CDR3s include the opening cysteine and the closing phenylalanine or tryptophan. The D gene is left open where the match is weak. Clone size is shown for a subset of rows, as once, few, many or a class of expanded clone.

J: TRBJ2-7
V: TRBV20-1
size: -
D: TRBD2
CDR3: CGANARTSGSYEQYF
DNA: TGCGGTGCTAATGCAAGGACTAGCGGTTCCTACGAGCAGTACTTC

J: TRBJ2-1
V: TRBV12-3/TRBV12-4
size: few
D: -
CDR3: CASSLGLRVGQFF
DNA: TGTGCCAGCAGTTTGGGGCTAAGGGTTGGGCAGTTCTTC

J: TRBJ2-5
V: TRBV28
size: few
D: -
CDR3: CASRGGALETQYF
DNA: TGTGCCAGCAGAGGGGGGGCCCTGGAGACCCAGTACTTC

J: TRBJ2-7
V: TRBV5-1
size: -
D: TRBD2
CDR3: CASSFISGGPNEQYF
DNA: TGCGCCAGCAGCTTTATATCGGGAGGGCCTAACGAGCAGTACTTC

J: TRBJ1-3
V: TRBV25-1
size: -
D: TRBD1
CDR3: CASKSPGQGRNTIYF
DNA: TGTGCCAGCAAATCGCCGGGACAGGGGAGGAACACCATATATTTT

J: TRBJ2-1
V: TRBV11-1
size: -
D: -
CDR3: CASSALPGDVGRRYNEQFF
DNA: TGTGCCAGCAGCGCCTTGCCCGGCGATGTGGGCCGGAGGTACAATGAGCAGTTCTTC

J: TRBJ2-3
V: TRBV28
size: -
D: TRBD2
CDR3: CATAPGGRTDTQYF
DNA: TGTGCCACGGCCCCCGGCGGGAGGACAGATACGCAGTATTTT

J: TRBJ2-3
V: TRBV11-2
size: few
D: TRBD2
CDR3: CASSLPRAGLAGGRGTDTQYF
DNA: TGTGCCAGCAGCTTACCTCGAGCGGGACTAGCGGGGGGTCGGGGCACAGATACGCAGTATTTT

J: TRBJ2-7
V: TRBV5-6
size: few
D: -
CDR3: CASSLDLYYEQYF
DNA: TGTGCCAGCAGCTTGGATCTATACTACGAGCAGTACTTC

J: TRBJ2-1
V: TRBV18
size: -
D: -
CDR3: CASSPQVGTYNEQFF
DNA: TGTGCCAGCTCACCACAGGTCGGGACTTACAATGAGCAGTTCTTC